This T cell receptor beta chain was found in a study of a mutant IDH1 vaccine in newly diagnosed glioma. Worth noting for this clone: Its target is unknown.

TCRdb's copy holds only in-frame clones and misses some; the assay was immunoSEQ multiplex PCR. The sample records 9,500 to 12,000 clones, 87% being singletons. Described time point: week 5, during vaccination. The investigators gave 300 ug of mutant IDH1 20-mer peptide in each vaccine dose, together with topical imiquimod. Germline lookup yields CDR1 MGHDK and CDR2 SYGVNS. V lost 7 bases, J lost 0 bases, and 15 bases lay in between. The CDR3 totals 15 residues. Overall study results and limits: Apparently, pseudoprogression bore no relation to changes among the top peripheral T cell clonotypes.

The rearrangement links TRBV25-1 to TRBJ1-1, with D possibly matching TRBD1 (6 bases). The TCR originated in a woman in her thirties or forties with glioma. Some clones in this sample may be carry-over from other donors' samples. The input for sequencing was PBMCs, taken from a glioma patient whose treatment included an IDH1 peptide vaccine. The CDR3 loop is CASNRGAGMNTEAFF. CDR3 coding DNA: TGTGCCAGCAATCGGGGGGCGGGGATGAACACTGAAGCTTTCTTT.